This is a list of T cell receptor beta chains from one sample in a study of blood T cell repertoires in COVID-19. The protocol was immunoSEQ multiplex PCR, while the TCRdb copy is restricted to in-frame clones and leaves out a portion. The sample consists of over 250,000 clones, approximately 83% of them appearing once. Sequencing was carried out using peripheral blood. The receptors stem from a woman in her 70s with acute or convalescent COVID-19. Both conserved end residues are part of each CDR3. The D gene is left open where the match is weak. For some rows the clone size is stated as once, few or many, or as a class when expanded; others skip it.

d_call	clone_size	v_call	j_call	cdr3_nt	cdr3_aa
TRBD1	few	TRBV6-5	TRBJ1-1	TGTGCCAGCGTGGAGGGGGCCACTGAAGCTTTCTTT	CASVEGATEAFF
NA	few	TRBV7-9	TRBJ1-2	TGTGCCAGCAGCGCCTCAAGGGGCGGCTACACCTTC	CASSASRGGYTF
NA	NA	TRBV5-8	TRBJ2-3	TGTGCCAGCAGCTTGGGGGGGGGACAAGTCATCACAGATACGCAGTATTTT	CASSLGGGQVITDTQYF
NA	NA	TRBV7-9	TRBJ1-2	TGTGCCAGCAGCCCCCGACAGGTACTCTATGGCTACACCTTC	CASSPRQVLYGYTF
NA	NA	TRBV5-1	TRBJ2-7	TGCGCCAGCGGCGAGACAGGTCCCTACGAGCAGTACTTC	CASGETGPYEQYF
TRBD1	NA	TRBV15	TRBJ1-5	TGTGCCACCAGCTGGGGCAGGGGGCGTCAGCCCCAGCATTTT	CATSWGRGRQPQHF
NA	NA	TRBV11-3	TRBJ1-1	TGTGCCAGCCCACCGAACAGGGAGAACACTGAAGCTTTCTTT	CASPPNRENTEAFF
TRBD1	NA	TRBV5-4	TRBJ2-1	TGTGCCAGCAGTCAGGGGGAGCGATATGAGCAGTTCTTC	CASSQGERYEQFF
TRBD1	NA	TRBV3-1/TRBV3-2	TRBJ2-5	TGTGCCAGCAGCCAGATGGGGACAGGGGCGCTTCCCCAAGAGACCCAGTACTTC	CASSQMGTGALPQETQYF
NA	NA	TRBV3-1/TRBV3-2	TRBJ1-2	TGTGCCAGCAGCCAAGAGGCCCTCTGGGACACCTCACCCTATGGCTACACCTTC	CASSQEALWDTSPYGYTF
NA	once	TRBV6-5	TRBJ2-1	TGTGCCAGCAGTTATTTCCGCCGGGACTCTGAGCAGTTCTTC	CASSYFRRDSEQFF
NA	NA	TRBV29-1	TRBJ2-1	TGCAGGGCTGGCGGAACAAACAATGAGCAGTTCTTC	CRAGGTNNEQFF
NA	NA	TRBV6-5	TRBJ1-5	TGTGCCAGCACATCAGGGTATAGCAATCAGCCCCAGCATTTT	CASTSGYSNQPQHF
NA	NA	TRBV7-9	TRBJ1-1	TGTGCCAGCAGCTTAGAAGGAGGGTCCACTGAAGCTTTCTTT	CASSLEGGSTEAFF
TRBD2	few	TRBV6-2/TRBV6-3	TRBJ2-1	TGTGCCAGCAGCCTCGGGACTACACAGCAGTTCTTC	CASSLGTTQQFF
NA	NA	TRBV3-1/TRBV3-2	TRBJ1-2	TGTGCCAGCAGCCAAGAGTGGCGGGGCCCCTCCGGGGGCTACACCTTC	CASSQEWRGPSGGYTF
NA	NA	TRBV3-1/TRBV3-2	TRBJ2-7	TGTGCCAGCAGCCCCTCCGGGACTTCCTACGAGCAGTACTTC	CASSPSGTSYEQYF
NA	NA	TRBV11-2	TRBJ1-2	TGTGCCAGCAGCCCGCGGGGGGCAGGGGCCTCCTATGGCTACACCTTC	CASSPRGAGASYGYTF
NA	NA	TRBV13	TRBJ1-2	TGTGCCAGCAGCTTAGGGGCATCCTATGGCTACACCTTC	CASSLGASYGYTF
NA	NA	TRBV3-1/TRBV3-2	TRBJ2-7	TGTGCCAGCAGCCCCACTACCTCCTACGAGCAGTACTTC	CASSPTTSYEQYF
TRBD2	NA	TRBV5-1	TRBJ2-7	TGCGCCAGCAGCCAGGAGCGGGGGCCCTACGAGCAGTACTTC	CASSQERGPYEQYF
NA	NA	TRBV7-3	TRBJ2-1	TGTGCCAGCAGCGACCGGACAGCCCCCAATGAGCAGTTCTTC	CASSDRTAPNEQFF